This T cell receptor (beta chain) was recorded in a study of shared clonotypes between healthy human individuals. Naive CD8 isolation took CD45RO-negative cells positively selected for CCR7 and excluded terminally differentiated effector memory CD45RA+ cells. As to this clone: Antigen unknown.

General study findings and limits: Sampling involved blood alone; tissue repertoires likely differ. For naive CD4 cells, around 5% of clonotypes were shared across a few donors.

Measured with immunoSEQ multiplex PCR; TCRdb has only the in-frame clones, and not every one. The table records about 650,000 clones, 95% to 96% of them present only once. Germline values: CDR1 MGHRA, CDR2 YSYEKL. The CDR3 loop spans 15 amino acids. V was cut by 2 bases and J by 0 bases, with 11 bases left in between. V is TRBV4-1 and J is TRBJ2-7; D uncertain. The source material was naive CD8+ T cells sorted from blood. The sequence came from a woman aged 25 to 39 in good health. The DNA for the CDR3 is TGCGCCAGCAGCCAAAAGTCGGCGGACTCCTACGAGCAGTACTTC. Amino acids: CASSQKSADSYEQYF.